Listed below are T cell receptor beta chains from one sample, sequenced in a study of technical replicates of blood from several donors. Generated by immunoSEQ multiplex PCR, the TCRdb table keeps only in-frame clones and is missing some. Found here are under 85,000 clones, 90% to 95% of them singletons; the top ten hold 0.35% to 0.5%. Input material: T cells isolated from PBMCs. The receptors shown here come from a human donor in good health. Both conserved end residues are part of each CDR3. D genes are given only for firm matches.

J gene: TRBJ2-5
D gene: NA
V gene: TRBV19
CDR3 DNA: TGTGCCAGTAGTATAGGGCGGGGAAAAGAGACCCAGTACTTC
CDR3 protein: CASSIGRGKETQYF

J gene: TRBJ2-5
D gene: TRBD2
V gene: TRBV28
CDR3 DNA: TGTGCCAGCATTACTAGCGGTAAAGAGACCCAGTACTTC
CDR3 protein: CASITSGKETQYF

J gene: TRBJ2-7
D gene: NA
V gene: TRBV5-1
CDR3 DNA: TGCGCCAGCAGCTTGGCCCCACTAAGCCTCTACGAGCAGTACTTC
CDR3 protein: CASSLAPLSLYEQYF

J gene: TRBJ1-1
D gene: NA
V gene: TRBV10-3
CDR3 DNA: TGTGCCATCGGAGACAGGCACTACACTGAAGCTTTCTTT
CDR3 protein: CAIGDRHYTEAFF

J gene: TRBJ1-2
D gene: TRBD1
V gene: TRBV29-1
CDR3 DNA: TGCAGCGTCGTAGGACAGGACCGTGGCTACACCTTC
CDR3 protein: CSVVGQDRGYTF

J gene: TRBJ2-7
D gene: TRBD1
V gene: TRBV18
CDR3 DNA: TGTGCCAGCTCACCGCTAGGGACAGGGGGCTACGAGCAGTACTTC
CDR3 protein: CASSPLGTGGYEQYF

J gene: TRBJ2-3
D gene: NA
V gene: TRBV7-8
CDR3 DNA: TGTGCCAGCAGCTTACGGTTCCACACAGATACGCAGTATTTT
CDR3 protein: CASSLRFHTDTQYF

J gene: TRBJ2-7
D gene: TRBD2
V gene: TRBV28
CDR3 DNA: TGTGCCAGCAGTTTATTAGCGGGCGACTCCTACGAGCAGTACTTC
CDR3 protein: CASSLLAGDSYEQYF

J gene: TRBJ2-3
D gene: NA
V gene: TRBV2
CDR3 DNA: TGTGCCAGCACAGAACTAGGCACAGATACGCAGTATTTT
CDR3 protein: CASTELGTDTQYF

J gene: TRBJ1-1
D gene: TRBD1
V gene: TRBV2
CDR3 DNA: TGTGCCAGCATAACAGGGGTGATTGACACTGAAGCTTTCTTT
CDR3 protein: CASITGVIDTEAFF

J gene: TRBJ2-3
D gene: NA
V gene: TRBV4-1
CDR3 DNA: TGCGCCAGCAGCCAATCTGGGACTTACACAGATACGCAGTATTTT
CDR3 protein: CASSQSGTYTDTQYF

J gene: TRBJ2-7
D gene: TRBD2
V gene: TRBV11-2
CDR3 DNA: TGTGCCAGCAGCTGGTCCAGGAGCGGGAGAAACTACGAGCAGTACTTC
CDR3 protein: CASSWSRSGRNYEQYF

J gene: TRBJ2-7
D gene: TRBD2
V gene: TRBV9
CDR3 DNA: TGTGCCAGCAGCGCTAGCGGGAACTCCTACGAGCAGTACTTC
CDR3 protein: CASSASGNSYEQYF

J gene: TRBJ1-4
D gene: TRBD1
V gene: TRBV19
CDR3 DNA: TGTGCCAGTACCCGGCAGGGGGGTGAAAAACTGTTTTTT
CDR3 protein: CASTRQGGEKLFF

J gene: TRBJ2-1
D gene: TRBD2
V gene: TRBV7-3
CDR3 DNA: TGTGCCAGCAACCGAATGGGACTAGCGAGCGACGAGCAGTTCTTC
CDR3 protein: CASNRMGLASDEQFF

J gene: TRBJ1-5
D gene: NA
V gene: TRBV5-3
CDR3 DNA: TGTGCCAGAAGATTAATGAGTCAGCCCCAGCATTTT
CDR3 protein: CARRLMSQPQHF

J gene: TRBJ1-5
D gene: NA
V gene: TRBV27
CDR3 DNA: TGTGCCAGCAGTTTATCGAAGCAGGGTGTGCAGCCCCAGCATTTT
CDR3 protein: CASSLSKQGVQPQHF